This T cell receptor beta chain was documented in a study of chronic HIV infection and antiretroviral therapy (dated by TCRdb to the mid-2010s). The CDR3 measures 14 amino acids from cysteine to phenylalanine. The CDR3 DNA has 42 bases and is translated from base 1. The germline ends are 9 bases apart after V is trimmed by 3 bases and J by 1 base. Note on this clonotype: The specificity of this receptor is unknown. There are no base qualities to consult, and no much larger clone falls within one base.

Library method: 5' RACE. Instrument used: Illumina MiSeq. Through fastp at Q25 and MiXCR, TCRdb rebuilt clones from the public reads, retaining in-frame beta chains. CDR3 protein duplicates are merged, each entry listing the most common genes and DNA. The sample has about 38,000 distinct CDR3 sequences on record, about 8.9% of them singletons. In total, the top ten clones hold around 3% of the sample. The chain is assembled from TRBV12-3 or TRBV12-4 and TRBJ1-1; confidence is insufficient to name the D gene. The sequencing sample was made of peripheral blood. This receptor was taken from an adult who had HIV and had not received antiretroviral therapy, or was an uninfected healthy control (not recorded which). The nucleotide sequence reads TGTGCCAGCAGTTTGATTTCTGGGAACACTGAAGCTTTCTTT. It specifies CASSLISGNTEAFF.